Included here is one TCR beta chain sequence, with context. Its antigen is undetermined. The assay was immunoSEQ multiplex PCR, and TCRdb's table has in-frame clones only and misses some. The sample gives 100,000 to 150,000 clones, roughly 88% of which show up once; less than 4.5% is in the top ten. This sample stems from a study of T cell responses to AZD1222 COVID-19 vaccine. Study observations and caveats: Of spike-specific TCRs, nearly half reportedly target regions left unmutated in variants. Repertoire samples came only from after the peak T cell response. White British donors predominated, females outnumbered males, and clonal diversity was possibly underestimated. Distributed over spike, vaccine-associated CD4 TCRs predominated at 160-218 and 743-854.

There are 12 residues in the CDR3. Trimming took off 6 bases at V and 3 bases at J, with 8 bases between the two ends. The sample consisted of peripheral blood, taken on day 0 of MenACWY control vaccination. This TCR was recovered from an adult in good health. The V and J genes are TRBV12-3 or TRBV12-4 and TRBJ2-5; D may be TRBD2 (6 bases). CDR3 DNA sequence: TGTGCCAGCAGCCCGGGGGAAGAGACCCAGTACTTC. Translating it yields CASSPGEETQYF.